Below are 2 T cell receptor beta chains sequenced from a single sample in a study of blood T cell repertoires in COVID-19. The protocol was immunoSEQ multiplex PCR, while the TCRdb copy is restricted to in-frame clones and leaves out a portion. The sample contains 200,000 to 250,000 clones, more than 80% of which appear only once. The material sequenced was PBMCs or T cells enriched from blood (not recorded which). The receptor set was obtained from a man in his sixties who had recovered from COVID-19.

CDR3 sequence (DNA): TGTGCCAGCAGTTTCCGGACTAGCGGGGGCAATGAGCAGTTCTTC. Its protein is CASSFRTSGGNEQFF. The J gene is TRBJ2-1, the V gene TRBV6-5; 13 bases map to TRBD2. Germline V gene sequence: CDR1 MNHEY, CDR2 SVGAGI. The CDR3 extends over 15 amino acids. With V trimmed by 4 bases and J by 6 bases, 3 bases remained unmatched.

This chain joins TRBV7-8 and TRBJ1-5; 7 bases line up with TRBD1. The V and J ends lost 5 bases and 9 bases, in that order; junction bases with no gene match: 13. This CDR3 spans 15 amino acids. CDR1 SGHVS and CDR2 FQNEAQ come from the germline V gene. CDR3 sequence reads: CASSQGRGLPWPQHF. Here the CDR3 DNA reads TGTGCCAGCAGCCAGGGCAGGGGGTTACCCTGGCCCCAGCATTTT.